Listed here are 6 T cell receptor beta chains from one sample, sequenced in a study of blood T cell repertoires in COVID-19. TCRdb's copy holds only in-frame clones and misses some; the assay was immunoSEQ multiplex PCR. The sample has roughly 310,000 clones, roughly nine tenths seen once. The specimen was PBMCs or T cells enriched from blood (not recorded which). The receptors were gathered from a man between 60 and 75 years old who had recovered from COVID-19.

The chain carries TRBV28 and TRBJ2-1; 13 bases map to TRBD2. The CDR3 covers 15 residues. Trimming removed 3 bases from V and 7 bases from J; junction bases left unmatched: 3. From germline, CDR1 is MDHEN and CDR2 SYDVKM. The CDR3 region is CASSFPGLAGNEQFF. CDR3 nucleotides: TGTGCCAGCAGTTTTCCGGGACTAGCGGGAAATGAGCAGTTCTTC.

This sequence joins TRBV24-1 and TRBJ1-2; a weak D match, TRBD1 (5 bases). The CDR3 runs 12 residues. V was shortened by 5 bases and J by 8 bases, with 11 bases between the two germline ends. Germline V CDR1 and CDR2: KGHDR, SFDVKD. CDR3 nucleotide sequence: TGTGCCACCAGTGTAACAGGCGACGGCTACACCTTC. Amino acid sequence: CATSVTGDGYTF.

J is TRBJ1-5 and V is TRBV7-8; 7 nucleotides agree with TRBD1. Per the germline V gene, CDR1 is SGHVS and CDR2 is FQNEAQ. This CDR3 has 16 amino acids. The V and J ends lost 5 bases and 4 bases, in that order; junction bases with no gene match: 11. The CDR3 DNA sequence: TGTGCCAGCAGCCCCGGAGACAGGGTGGGGAATCAGCCCCAGCATTTT. Protein product: CASSPGDRVGNQPQHF.

The chain links TRBV4-3 to TRBJ2-3; 12 bases are a match to TRBD2. Germline V CDR1 and CDR2: LGHNA, YSLEER. The V segment lost 0 bases and the J segment 5 bases; nucleotides outside the gene matches: 9. The CDR3 consists of 18 residues. The CDR3 sequence: CASSQDGASGGAIDTQYF. The CDR3 bases are TGCGCCAGCAGCCAAGATGGGGCTAGCGGGGGGGCCATAGATACGCAGTATTTT.

The gene calls are TRBV5-6 and TRBJ2-1; 8 nucleotides agree with TRBD1. The V segment lost 5 bases and the J segment 7 bases; nucleotides outside the gene matches: 14. The CDR3 sequence is 16 residues long. CDR1 is SGHDT, CDR2 YYEEEE, per germline. The CDR3 region is CASSGLRQGTWNEQFF. In DNA, the CDR3 is TGTGCCAGCAGTGGATTAAGACAGGGGACCTGGAATGAGCAGTTCTTC.

This clone was found once. The chain has TRBV12-5 and TRBJ1-6, with 10 positions matching TRBD1. The CDR3 sequence is 15 residues long. Per germline, CDR1 LGHNT and CDR2 FRNRAP. V was pared by 6 bases and J by 8 bases, with 7 bases of the junction left unmatched. CDR3: CASGPGQGSYSPLHF. CDR3 sequence (DNA): TGTGCTAGTGGCCCGGGACAGGGGAGCTATTCACCCCTCCACTTT.